Detailed here is one T cell receptor (beta chain). The antigen is undetermined. A second PCR of 7 to 11 cycles used a sample-barcoded 5' primer and a J-beta primer mix. Researchers report that a template-switch adaptor with 12 random nucleotides tagged each cDNA molecule. TCRdb itself ran the 5' RACE reads through MiXCR, one entry per CDR3 protein. Of fewer than 1,000,000 distinct CDR3 sequences listed, 46% are singletons. Germline CDR1 SGHVS, CDR2 FQNEAQ. This CDR3 has 13 amino acids. This sample is part of a study of blood T cells in healthy people across ages. Study-wide findings and caveats: Fewer expanded clones and more diversity marked long-lived versus aged donors.

Aged about 6 to 90, donors were systemically healthy Caucasians from Russia. Extraction yielded at least 6 micrograms of total RNA per sample. This TCR derives from a man at least 80 years old in good health. The material sequenced was blood. The chain couples TRBV7-8 to TRBJ2-7, with D possibly matching TRBD2 (5 bases). Gene TRBJ2-5 matches the end of the DNA better, so the J call may be wrong. CDR3 residues: CASSLGERETQYF. Here the CDR3 DNA reads TGTGCCAGCAGCTTAGGGGAGAGGGAGACCCAGTACTTC.